This T cell receptor beta chain emerged from a study of T cells after yellow fever vaccination. Looking at the study overall: Preparation used SMART-Seq v4 Ultra Low Input for the low-cell-number fractions.

TCRdb itself ran the 5' RACE reads through MiXCR, one entry per CDR3 protein. Seen here are under 500,000 distinct CDR3 sequences, approximately 18% observed once, and the top ten hold about a sixth. Regarding the study as a whole: Booster samples showed a return of most primary-vaccination clones (around 96% CD4, about 88% CD8). The secondary response peaked faster, at day 5 versus 15, but was weaker.

This clonotype was recorded a few times. The antigen remains undetermined. In germline, CDR1 is SQVTM, CDR2 ANQGSEA. The CDR3 has 14 amino acids. Germline trimming cut 6 bases from V and 2 bases from J; bases unmatched to any gene: 3. The sequences come from PBMCs, collected before the yellow fever booster vaccination. V is TRBV29-1 and J is TRBJ2-2; 10 nucleotides line up with TRBD1. The TCR originated in a man younger than 30 who received the YFV17D yellow fever vaccine. Written as DNA, the CDR3 is TGCAGCGTGGACAGGGGGTTTAACACCGGGGAGCTGTTTTTT. Amino acid sequence: CSVDRGFNTGELFF.